The text below deals with one T cell receptor (beta chain). Its specificity is not known. These data belong to a study of siplizumab effects on memory and regulatory T cells. Broader study findings: Alloreactive sequences whose origin lay in unstimulated CD4+ memory cells were significantly reduced by siplizumab. Naive T cells apparently outstripped memory cells in diversity and seemed major alloresponse contributors.

Measured with immunoSEQ multiplex PCR; TCRdb has only the in-frame clones, and not every one. Among tens of thousands of clones listed, approximately 84% were seen once. The trim removed 1 base at V and 2 bases at J, leaving 2 bases unmatched. This CDR3 has 16 residues. The germline V gene has CDR1 MNHNS and CDR2 SASEGT. V and J are TRBV6-1 and TRBJ2-1; TRBD2 matches 10 bases. The sample taken for sequencing was naive CD8+ T cells sorted from blood. The receptor's source is a human donor in good health. CDR3 sequence reads: CASSEDLAGAYNEQFF. In DNA, the CDR3 is TGTGCCAGCAGTGAAGACCTAGCGGGAGCCTACAATGAGCAGTTCTTC.